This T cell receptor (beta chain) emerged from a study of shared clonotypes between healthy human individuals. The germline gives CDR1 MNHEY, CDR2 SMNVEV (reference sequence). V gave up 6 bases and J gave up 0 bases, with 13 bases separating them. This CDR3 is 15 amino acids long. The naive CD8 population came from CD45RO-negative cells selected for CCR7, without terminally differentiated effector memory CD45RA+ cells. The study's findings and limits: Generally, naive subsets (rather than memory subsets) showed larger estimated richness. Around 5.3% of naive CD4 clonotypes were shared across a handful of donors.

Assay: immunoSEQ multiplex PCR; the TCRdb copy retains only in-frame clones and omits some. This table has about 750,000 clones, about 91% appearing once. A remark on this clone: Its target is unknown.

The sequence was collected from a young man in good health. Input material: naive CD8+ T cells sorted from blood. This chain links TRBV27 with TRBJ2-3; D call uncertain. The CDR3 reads CASSQVGASTDTQYF. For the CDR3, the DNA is TGTGCCAGCAGCCAGGTGGGCGCGAGCACAGATACGCAGTATTTT.